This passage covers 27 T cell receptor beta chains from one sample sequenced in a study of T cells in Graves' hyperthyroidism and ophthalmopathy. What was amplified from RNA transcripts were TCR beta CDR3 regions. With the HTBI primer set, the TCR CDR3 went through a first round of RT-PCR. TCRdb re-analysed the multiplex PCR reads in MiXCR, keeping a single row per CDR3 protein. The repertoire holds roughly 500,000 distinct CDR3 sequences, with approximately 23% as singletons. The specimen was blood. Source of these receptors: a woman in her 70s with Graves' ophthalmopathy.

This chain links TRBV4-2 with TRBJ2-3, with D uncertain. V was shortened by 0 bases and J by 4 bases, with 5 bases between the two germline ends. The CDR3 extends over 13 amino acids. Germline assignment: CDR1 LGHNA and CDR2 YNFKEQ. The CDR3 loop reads CASSQEGPDTQYF. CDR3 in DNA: TGTGCCAGCAGCCAAGAAGGACCAGATACGCAGTATTTT.

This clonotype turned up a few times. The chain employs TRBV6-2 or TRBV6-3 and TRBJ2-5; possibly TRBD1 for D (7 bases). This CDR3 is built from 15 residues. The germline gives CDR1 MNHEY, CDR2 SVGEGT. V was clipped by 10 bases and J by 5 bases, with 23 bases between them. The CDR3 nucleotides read TGTGCCACCAGCATAGGAGGGGGCGCTTGGGAGACCCAGTACTTC. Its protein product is CATSIGGGAWETQYF.

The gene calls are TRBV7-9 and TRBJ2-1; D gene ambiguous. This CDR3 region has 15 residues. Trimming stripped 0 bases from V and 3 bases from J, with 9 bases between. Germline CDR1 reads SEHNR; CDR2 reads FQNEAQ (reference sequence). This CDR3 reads CASSLAQANYNEQFF. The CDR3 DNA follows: TGTGCCAGCAGCTTAGCGCAGGCCAACTACAATGAGCAGTTCTTC.

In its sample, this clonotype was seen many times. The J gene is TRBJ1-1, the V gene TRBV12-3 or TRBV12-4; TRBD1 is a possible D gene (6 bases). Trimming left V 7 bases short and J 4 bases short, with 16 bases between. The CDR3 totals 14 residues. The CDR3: CASTKDSSGTEAFF. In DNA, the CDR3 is TGTGCCAGCACCAAGGACAGTTCGGGCACTGAAGCTTTCTTT.

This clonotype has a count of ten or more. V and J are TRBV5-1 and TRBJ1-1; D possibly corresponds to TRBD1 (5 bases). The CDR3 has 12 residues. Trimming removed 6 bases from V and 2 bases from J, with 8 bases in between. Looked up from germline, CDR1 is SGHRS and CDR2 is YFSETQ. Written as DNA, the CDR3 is TGCGCCAGCACCAGGGATAACACTGAAGCTTTCTTT. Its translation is CASTRDNTEAFF.

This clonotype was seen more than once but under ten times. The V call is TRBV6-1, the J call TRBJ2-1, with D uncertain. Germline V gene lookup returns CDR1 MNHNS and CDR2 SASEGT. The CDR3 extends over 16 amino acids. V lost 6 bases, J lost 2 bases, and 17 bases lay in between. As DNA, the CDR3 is TGTGCCAGCAGCAACCGAGCGTTGTACACCTACAATGAGCAGTTCTTC. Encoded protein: CASSNRALYTYNEQFF.

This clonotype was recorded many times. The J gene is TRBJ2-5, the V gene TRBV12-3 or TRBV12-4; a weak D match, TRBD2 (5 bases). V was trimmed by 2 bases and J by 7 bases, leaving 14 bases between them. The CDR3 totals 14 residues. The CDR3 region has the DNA TGTGCCAGCAGTTTATTGGACCCCCTAGCGACCCAGTACTTC. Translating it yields CASSLLDPLATQYF.

The CDR3 is CAWSVHVGRAINEQFF. CDR3 in DNA: TGTGCCTGGAGTGTACATGTCGGGAGGGCGATCAATGAGCAGTTCTTC. This chain joins TRBV30 and TRBJ2-1; 8 bases fit TRBD2. CDR1 is GTSNPN, CDR2 SVGIG, per germline (reference sequence). Losses at the gene ends were 0 bases for V and 6 bases for J; bases not matched to a gene: 10. The CDR3 totals 16 residues.

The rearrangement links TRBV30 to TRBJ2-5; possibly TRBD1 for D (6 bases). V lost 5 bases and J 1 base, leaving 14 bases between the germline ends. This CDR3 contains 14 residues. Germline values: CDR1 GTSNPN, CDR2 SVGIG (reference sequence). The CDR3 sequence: CAWGRRTVQETQYF. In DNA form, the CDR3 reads TGTGCCTGGGGGCGTCGGACAGTCCAAGAGACCCAGTACTTC. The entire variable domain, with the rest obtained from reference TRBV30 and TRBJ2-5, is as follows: SQTIHQWPATLVQPVGSPLSLECTVEGTSNPNLYWYRQAAGRGLQLLFYSVGIGQISSEVPQNLSASRPQDRQFILSSKKLLLSDSGFYLCAWGRRTVQETQYFGPGTRLLVL.

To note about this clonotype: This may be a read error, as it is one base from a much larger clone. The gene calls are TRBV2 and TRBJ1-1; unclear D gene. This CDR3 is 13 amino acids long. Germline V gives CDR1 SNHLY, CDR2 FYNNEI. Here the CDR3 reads CVSSEAGSSTTFF. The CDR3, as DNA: TGTGTCAGCAGTGAAGCGGGCTCAAGCACGACTTTCTTT.

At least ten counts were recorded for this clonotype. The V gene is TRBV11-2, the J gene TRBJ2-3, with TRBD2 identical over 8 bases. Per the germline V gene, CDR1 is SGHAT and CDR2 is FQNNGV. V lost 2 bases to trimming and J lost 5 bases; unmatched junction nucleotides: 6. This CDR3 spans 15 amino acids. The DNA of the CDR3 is TGTGCCAGCAGCTTAATGGCGGGAGGTCTAGATACGCAGTATTTT. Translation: CASSLMAGGLDTQYF.

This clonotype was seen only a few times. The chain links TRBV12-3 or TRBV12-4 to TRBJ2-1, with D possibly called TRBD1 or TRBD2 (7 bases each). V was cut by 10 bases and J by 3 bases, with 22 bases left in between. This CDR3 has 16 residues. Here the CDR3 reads CANSGGGVGSYNEQFF. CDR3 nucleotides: TGTGCCAACTCAGGGGGGGGGGTTGGGAGCTACAATGAGCAGTTCTTC.

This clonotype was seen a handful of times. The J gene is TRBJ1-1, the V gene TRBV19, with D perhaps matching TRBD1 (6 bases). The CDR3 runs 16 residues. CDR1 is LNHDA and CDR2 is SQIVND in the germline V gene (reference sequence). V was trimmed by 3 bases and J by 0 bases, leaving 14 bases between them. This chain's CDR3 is CASSIPQGRMNTEAFF. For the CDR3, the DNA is TGTGCCAGTAGTATTCCACAGGGAAGAATGAACACTGAAGCTTTCTTT.

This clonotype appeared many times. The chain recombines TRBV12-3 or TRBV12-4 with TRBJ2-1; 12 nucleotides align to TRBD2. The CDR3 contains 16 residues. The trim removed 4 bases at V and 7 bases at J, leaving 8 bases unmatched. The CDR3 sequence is CASSSPRLAGVNEQFF. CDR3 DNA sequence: TGTGCCAGCAGTTCACCCCGACTAGCGGGAGTTAATGAGCAGTTCTTC.

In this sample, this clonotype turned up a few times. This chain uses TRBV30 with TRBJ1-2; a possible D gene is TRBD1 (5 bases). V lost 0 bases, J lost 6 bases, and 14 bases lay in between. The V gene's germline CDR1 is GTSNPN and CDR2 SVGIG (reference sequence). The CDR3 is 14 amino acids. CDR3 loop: CAWSVPRVQHGYTF. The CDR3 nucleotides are TGTGCCTGGAGTGTTCCCAGGGTCCAACATGGCTACACCTTC.

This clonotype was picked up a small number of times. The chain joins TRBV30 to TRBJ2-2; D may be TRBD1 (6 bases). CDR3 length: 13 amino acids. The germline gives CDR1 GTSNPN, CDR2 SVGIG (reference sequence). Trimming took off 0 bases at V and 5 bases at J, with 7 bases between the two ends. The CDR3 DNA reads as TGTGCCTGGAGTGTACAGGGTACCGGGGAGCTGTTTTTT. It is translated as CAWSVQGTGELFF.

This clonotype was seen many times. The CDR3 loop is CASSTEGVLVQFF. CDR3 DNA sequence: TGTGCCAGCAGCACAGAAGGGGTTTTAGTGCAGTTCTTC. The rearrangement links TRBV7-2 to TRBJ2-1, with D perhaps matching TRBD1 (5 bases). The germline V and J ends were trimmed by 5 bases and 12 bases, with 17 bases remaining between them. This CDR3 has 13 amino acids. Germline assignment: CDR1 SGHTA and CDR2 FQGNSA.

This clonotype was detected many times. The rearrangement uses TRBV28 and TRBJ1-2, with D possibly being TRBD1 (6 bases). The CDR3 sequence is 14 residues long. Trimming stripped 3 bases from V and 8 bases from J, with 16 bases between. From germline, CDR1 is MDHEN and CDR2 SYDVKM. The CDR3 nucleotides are TGTGCCAGCAGTTTTCGGCAGGGGACACGGGGCTACACCTTC. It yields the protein CASSFRQGTRGYTF.

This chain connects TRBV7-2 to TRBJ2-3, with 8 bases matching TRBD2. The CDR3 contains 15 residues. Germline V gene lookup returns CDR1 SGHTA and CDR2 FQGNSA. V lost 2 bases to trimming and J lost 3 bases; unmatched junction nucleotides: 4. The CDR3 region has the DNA TGTGCCAGCAGCTTACCGGGACTAGGTACAGATACGCAGTATTTT. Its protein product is CASSLPGLGTDTQYF.

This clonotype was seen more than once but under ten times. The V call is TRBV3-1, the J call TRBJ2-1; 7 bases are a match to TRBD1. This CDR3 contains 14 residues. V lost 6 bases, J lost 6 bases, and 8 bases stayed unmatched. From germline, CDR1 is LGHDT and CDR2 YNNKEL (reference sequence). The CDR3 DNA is TGTGCCAGCAGTCCGGGACAGAGAGGCAATGAGCAGTTCTTC. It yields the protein CASSPGQRGNEQFF.

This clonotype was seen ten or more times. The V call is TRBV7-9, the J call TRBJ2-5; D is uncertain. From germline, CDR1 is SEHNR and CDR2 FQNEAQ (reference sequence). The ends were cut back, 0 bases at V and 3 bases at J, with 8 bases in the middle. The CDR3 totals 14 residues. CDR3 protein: CASSLAGLEETQYF. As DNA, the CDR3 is TGTGCCAGCAGCTTAGCAGGGTTGGAAGAGACCCAGTACTTC. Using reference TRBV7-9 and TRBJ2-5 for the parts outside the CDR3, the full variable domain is DTGVSQNPRHKITKRGQNVTFRCDPISEHNRLYWYRQTLGQGPEFLTYFQNEAQLEKSRLLSDRFSAERPKGSFSTLEIQRTEQGDSAMYLCASSLAGLEETQYFGPGTRLLVL.

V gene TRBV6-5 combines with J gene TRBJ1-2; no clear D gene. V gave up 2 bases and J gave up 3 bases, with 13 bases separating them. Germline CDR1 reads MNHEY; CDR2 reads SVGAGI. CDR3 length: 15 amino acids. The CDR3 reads CASSYKPRADYGYTF. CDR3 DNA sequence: TGTGCCAGCAGTTACAAACCCCGGGCGGACTATGGCTACACCTTC.

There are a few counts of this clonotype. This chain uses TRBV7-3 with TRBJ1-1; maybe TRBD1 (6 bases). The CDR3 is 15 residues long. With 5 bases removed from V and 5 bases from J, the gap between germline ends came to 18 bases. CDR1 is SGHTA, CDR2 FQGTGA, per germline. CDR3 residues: CASSVSTQGRTEAFF. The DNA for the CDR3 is TGTGCCAGCAGCGTTAGTACCCAGGGGAGAACTGAAGCTTTCTTT.

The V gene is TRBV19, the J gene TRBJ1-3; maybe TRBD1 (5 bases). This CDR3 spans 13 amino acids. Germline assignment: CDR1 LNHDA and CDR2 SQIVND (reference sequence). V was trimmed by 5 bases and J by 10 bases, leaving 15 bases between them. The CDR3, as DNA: TGTGCCAGTAGTCGCGGGGACGGAGGGACCATATATTTT. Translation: CASSRGDGGTIYF. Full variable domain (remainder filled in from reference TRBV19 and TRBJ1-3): DGGITQSPKYLFRKEGQNVTLSCEQNLNHDAMYWYRQDPGQGLRLIYYSQIVNDFQKGDIAEGYSVSREKKESFPLTVTSAQKNPTAFYLCASSRGDGGTIYFGEGSWLTVV.

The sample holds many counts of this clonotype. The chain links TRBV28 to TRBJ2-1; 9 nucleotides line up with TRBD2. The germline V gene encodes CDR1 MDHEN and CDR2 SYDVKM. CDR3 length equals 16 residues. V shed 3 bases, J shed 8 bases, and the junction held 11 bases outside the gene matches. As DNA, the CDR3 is TGTGCCAGCAGTTTCTCGGCTAGCGGGATTGAGGATGAGCAGTTCTTC. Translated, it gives CASSFSASGIEDEQFF. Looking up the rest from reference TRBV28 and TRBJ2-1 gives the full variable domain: DVKVTQSSRYLVKRTGEKVFLECVQDMDHENMFWYRQDPGLGLRLIYFSYDVKMKEKGDIPEGYSVSREKKERFSLILESASTNQTSMYLCASSFSASGIEDEQFFGPGTRLTVL.

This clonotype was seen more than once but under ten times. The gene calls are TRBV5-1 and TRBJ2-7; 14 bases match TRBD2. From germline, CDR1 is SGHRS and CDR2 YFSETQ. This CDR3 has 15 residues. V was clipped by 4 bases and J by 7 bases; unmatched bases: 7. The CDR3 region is CASSPLGLAGEEQYF. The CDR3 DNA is TGCGCCAGCAGCCCCTTGGGACTAGCGGGAGAAGAGCAGTACTTC.

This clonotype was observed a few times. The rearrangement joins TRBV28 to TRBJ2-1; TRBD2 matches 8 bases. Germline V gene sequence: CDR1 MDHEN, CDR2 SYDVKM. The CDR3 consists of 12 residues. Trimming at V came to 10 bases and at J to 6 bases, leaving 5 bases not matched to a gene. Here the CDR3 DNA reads TGTGCCACTTTAGCGGGGTCCAATGAGCAGTTCTTC. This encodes CATLAGSNEQFF.